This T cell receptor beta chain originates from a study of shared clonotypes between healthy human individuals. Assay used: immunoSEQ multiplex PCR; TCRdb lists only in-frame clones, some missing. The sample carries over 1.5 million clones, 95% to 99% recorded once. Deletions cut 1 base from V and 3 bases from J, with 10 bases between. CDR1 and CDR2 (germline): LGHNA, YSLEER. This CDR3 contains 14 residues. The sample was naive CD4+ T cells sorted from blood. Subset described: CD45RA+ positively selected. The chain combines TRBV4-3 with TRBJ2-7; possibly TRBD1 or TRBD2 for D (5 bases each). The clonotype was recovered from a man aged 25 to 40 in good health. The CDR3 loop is CASSQGGTNYEQYF. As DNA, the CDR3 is TGCGCCAGCAGCCAAGGTGGGACCAACTACGAGCAGTACTTC.